This TCR beta chain is from a study of cytomegalovirus exposure and HLA in healthy donors. Primers for the PCR totalled 60 Vbeta and 13 Jbeta. Assay used: immunoSEQ multiplex PCR; TCRdb lists only in-frame clones, some missing. Found here are some 120,000 clones, around three quarters of them singletons; the top ten hold approximately 2%. This CDR3 has 16 residues. The germline gives CDR1 MNHEY, CDR2 SMNVEV (reference sequence). J was trimmed by 7 bases and V by 11 bases; bases with no gene match: 14. V is TRBV27 and J is TRBJ2-1; 13 bases agree with TRBD2. The sample taken for sequencing was PBMCs. This TCR was sampled from a young man in good health and CMV-seronegative. CDR3 bases: TGTGCCTCCTATCGGCTAGGACTAGCGGGAGTGAATGAGCAGTTCTTC. It translates to CASYRLGLAGVNEQFF.